The rows below give T cell receptor beta chains drawn from one sample of a study of CD8+CD57+ T cells in acquired aplastic anemia. Each CDR3 protein is one row after TCRdb ran MiXCR on the reads. The sample contains 150,000 to 200,000 distinct CDR3 sequences, around 60% of which appear only once. The source material was sorted CD4+, CD8+, or CD8+CD57+ T cells (not recorded which) from PBMCs. The receptor source for this set is a human donor in good health. Each CDR3 is given with its conserved first and last residue. A D gene is named only where the DNA matches it firmly. Expanded clones are given a class, and other clones once, few, many or no size at all.

abundance,v_gene,len,j_gene,d_gene,CDR3nt,CDR3aa
many,TRBV5-1,14,TRBJ2-3,.,TGCGCCAGCAGCTTGAAGGGAGGCACAGATACGCAGTATTTT,CASSLKGGTDTQYF
.,TRBV2,13,TRBJ2-5,.,TGTGCCAGCAAGGCGGGGCGACAAGAGACCCAGTACTTC,CASKAGRQETQYF
.,TRBV7-3,16,TRBJ2-3,.,TGTGCCAGCAGCTTAAACCCCGGGACGGTCACAGATACGCAGTATTTT,CASSLNPGTVTDTQYF
.,TRBV29-1,11,TRBJ2-7,.,TGCAGCGGGGGATATGGGGACGAGCAGTACTTC,CSGGYGDEQYF
many,TRBV5-1,14,TRBJ2-3,TRBD2,TGCGCCAGCAGCTTGGAGAGCGGGGAAGATACGCAGTATTTT,CASSLESGEDTQYF
.,TRBV20-1,15,TRBJ2-3,.,TGCAGTGCTTATCTACGGGAGGGGGCCACAGATACGCAGTATTTT,CSAYLREGATDTQYF
.,TRBV7-8,16,TRBJ1-2,.,TGTGCCAGAAGCTTAGCGAGAATGGTGCCAAACTATGGCTACACCTTC,CARSLARMVPNYGYTF
.,TRBV7-2,16,TRBJ1-5,TRBD1,TGTGCCAGCAGCTTCCCGGGACAGTTTAGCAATCAGCCCCAGCATTTT,CASSFPGQFSNQPQHF
.,TRBV20-1,14,TRBJ2-5,.,TGCAGTGCTAGGCAAGCGGGCGGCCAAGAGACCCAGTACTTC,CSARQAGGQETQYF
.,TRBV11-3,14,TRBJ2-7,.,TGTGCCAGCAGCTTGGGGGGCAGAACCTACGAGCAGTACTTC,CASSLGGRTYEQYF
.,TRBV6-2/TRBV6-3,21,TRBJ2-5,TRBD2,TGTGCCAGCAGTTACCTGGATCCGAAAGGGACTAGCGGGAGGATCCAAGAGACCCAGTACTTC,CASSYLDPKGTSGRIQETQYF
.,TRBV19,13,TRBJ2-1,.,TGTGCCACCCAGGACAGTTCCTACAATGAGCAGTTCTTC,CATQDSSYNEQFF
.,TRBV12-3/TRBV12-4,12,TRBJ2-7,.,TGTGCCAGCAGTTTCGCCGGGGACGAGCAGTACTTC,CASSFAGDEQYF
.,TRBV24-1,13,TRBJ2-7,TRBD1,TGTGCCACCAGCTCGGGACAGTCGTACGAGCAGTACTTC,CATSSGQSYEQYF
.,TRBV19,15,TRBJ2-3,TRBD1,TGTGCCAGTAGTATCGGGACAGGGGTCGGAGATACGCAGTATTTT,CASSIGTGVGDTQYF
many,TRBV12-3/TRBV12-4,15,TRBJ2-5,TRBD2,TGTGCCAGCAGCATAGAGCGGGAGGGCCGGGAGACCCAGTACTTC,CASSIEREGRETQYF
many,TRBV28,15,TRBJ2-3,TRBD2,TGTGCCAGCAGTGCCACTAGCGGGAGGGTAGATACGCAGTATTTT,CASSATSGRVDTQYF
.,TRBV20-1,13,TRBJ1-2,.,TGCAGTGCTAGTTGGGCAGGGGAGTTTGGCTACACCTTC,CSASWAGEFGYTF
.,TRBV24-1,13,TRBJ1-2,.,TGTGCCACCAGTGAATTTGATGGAATCGGCTACACCTTC,CATSEFDGIGYTF
.,TRBV4-2,16,TRBJ1-2,.,TGTGCCAGCAGCCAAGAGATTGGGGGGGCTAACTATGGCTACACCTTC,CASSQEIGGANYGYTF
many,TRBV7-8,19,TRBJ2-7,TRBD2,TGTGCCAGCAGATTACCCTCCACTAGCGGGAGGGTCTGGTCCTACGAGCAGTACTTC,CASRLPSTSGRVWSYEQYF
.,TRBV29-1,14,TRBJ2-3,.,TGCAGCGTTGGACCCATGGGGGGCACAGATACGCAGTATTTT,CSVGPMGGTDTQYF
.,TRBV7-3,15,TRBJ2-1,TRBD1,TGTGCCAGCAGCCTACAGGGGGCGCGGTACAATGAGCAGTTCTTC,CASSLQGARYNEQFF
.,TRBV29-1,13,TRBJ2-1,TRBD2,TGCAGCGTTGTTTACTCGGGGGGGAATGAGCAGTTCTTC,CSVVYSGGNEQFF
.,TRBV5-1,14,TRBJ2-3,TRBD1,TGCGCCAGCAGGCCGGGACAGTACACAGATACGCAGTATTTT,CASRPGQYTDTQYF
.,TRBV7-6,17,TRBJ2-7,TRBD2,TGTGCCAGCAGCTTAGAGACAGAAGGACTAGCGGGAGACGAGCAGTACTTC,CASSLETEGLAGDEQYF
.,TRBV7-9,17,TRBJ1-2,.,TGTGCCAGCAGCTTAGACCCACAAGGGTGGGGGTTGTATGGCTACACCTTC,CASSLDPQGWGLYGYTF
.,TRBV12-3/TRBV12-4,16,TRBJ1-1,TRBD1,TGTGCCAGCAGTCTACCCGCAGGGGGCGCGAACACTGAAGCTTTCTTT,CASSLPAGGANTEAFF
.,TRBV10-3,13,TRBJ2-3,TRBD1,TGTGCCTCGTTAGACAGGGAACTAGATACGCAGTATTTT,CASLDRELDTQYF
.,TRBV20-1,12,TRBJ1-2,TRBD1,TGCAGTGCTGGGACAGGGGGTGATGGCTACACCTTC,CSAGTGGDGYTF
.,TRBV7-3,16,TRBJ2-2,.,TGTGCCAGCAGCTTCGGGGCCAACGCGAACACCGGGGAGCTGTTTTTT,CASSFGANANTGELFF
.,TRBV9,14,TRBJ2-1,.,TGTGCCAGCAGCGTAGCGGCGGGTGGGAATGAGCAGTTCTTC,CASSVAAGGNEQFF
few,TRBV29-1,13,TRBJ2-7,TRBD2,TGCAGCGGATCTACTAGCGGGAGCTACGGGCAGTACTTC,CSGSTSGSYGQYF
.,TRBV25-1,12,TRBJ1-1,.,TGTGCCAGCAGTGACCTAGTGACTGAAGCTTTCTTT,CASSDLVTEAFF
few,TRBV20-1,12,TRBJ2-3,.,TGCAGTGCTAGAGATCTAGCGGATACGCAGTATTTT,CSARDLADTQYF